This is a list of T cell receptor beta chains from one sample in a study of cytomegalovirus exposure and HLA in healthy donors. Repertoires were generated with immunoSEQ multiplex PCR, while TCRdb's copy carries only in-frame clones and drops some. The sample holds approximately 190,000 clones, around four fifths seen once. Sequenced: PBMCs. These receptors originate from a woman aged 50 to 60 in good health and CMV-seropositive. CDR3s include the opening cysteine and the closing phenylalanine or tryptophan. The D gene is left open where the match is weak. For some rows the clone size is stated as once, few or many, or as a class when expanded; others skip it.

abundance,j_gene,d_gene,v_gene,CDR3nt,CDR3aa
NA,TRBJ2-2,NA,TRBV4-1,TGCGCCAGCAGCCGTGGACAGAACACCGGGGAGCTGTTTTTT,CASSRGQNTGELFF
NA,TRBJ2-1,NA,TRBV27,TGTGCCAGCGCCACCGACGGACAGACGTACAATGAGCAGTTCTTC,CASATDGQTYNEQFF
NA,TRBJ2-7,TRBD2,TRBV27,TGTGCCAGCAGTCGGGGGGAGCGGGGCTCCTACGAGCAGTACTTC,CASSRGERGSYEQYF
NA,TRBJ2-7,TRBD1,TRBV6-1,TGTGCCAGCAGTTTTGACAGGGAGTACGAGCAGTACTTC,CASSFDREYEQYF
NA,TRBJ1-5,NA,TRBV4-3,TGCGCCAGCAGCCTCACCAGGGATAGCAATCAGCCCCAGCATTTT,CASSLTRDSNQPQHF
NA,TRBJ1-5,NA,TRBV6-6,TGTGCCAGCAGTTATGGTTCAGTCTGGCCCCAGCATTTT,CASSYGSVWPQHF
NA,TRBJ1-2,NA,TRBV10-3,TGTGCCATCAACCCGGCGGGGGTGGCGGGGGGCTACACCTTC,CAINPAGVAGGYTF
NA,TRBJ2-3,TRBD2,TRBV5-4,TGTGCCAGCAGCTTGGCCGGAGGGCGGGGGGGATCAGATACGCAGTATTTT,CASSLAGGRGGSDTQYF
NA,TRBJ2-7,NA,TRBV7-9,TGTGCCAGCAGCTTAGGGAAAAGGGGGGGGCTCCTAGTGTACGAGCAGTACTTC,CASSLGKRGGLLVYEQYF
once,TRBJ1-4,NA,TRBV7-9,TGTGCCAGCAGCTTCCCCGAGGCAGACAGAGAGGCAACTAATGAAAAACTGTTTTTT,CASSFPEADREATNEKLFF